Described below is a single T cell receptor beta chain sequence and its context. What it binds is not known. A single record per CDR3 protein comes from TCRdb applying MiXCR to the reads. Of approximately 320,000 distinct CDR3 sequences listed, over 7.5% are singletons. CDR1 is SQVTM, CDR2 ANQGSEA, per germline. J was trimmed by 4 bases and V by 6 bases; bases with no gene match: 12. The length of the CDR3 is 16 residues. This sample is drawn from a study of T cell repertoires in cytomegalovirus infection. The overall study: Matching HLA type, along with CMV infection, was indicated by public TCR beta signatures.

Broader study findings: It was HLA-C-restricted CMV-specific TCR beta clonotypes that dominated the response ex vivo. Using cumulative public TCR beta family frequency, the authors identified those who carried CMV together with the relevant HLA.

The TCR was taken from a human donor in good health (CMV status not recorded). Some clones in this sample may be carry-over from other donors' samples. The chain joins TRBV29-1 to TRBJ1-3, with 10 nucleotides matching TRBD1. The sample comprised PBMCs. CDR3 nucleotide sequence: TGCAGCGTCGTACCGGGACAGGGGCGAGGGGGAAACACCATATATTTT. It yields the protein CSVVPGQGRGGNTIYF.